The subject of this entry is one TCR beta chain. Its antigen is as yet unknown. The method was immunoSEQ multiplex PCR; TCRdb's version includes in-frame clones alone and lacks a portion of them. Seen here are some 54,000 clones, roughly nine tenths observed once, and the top ten hold roughly 2%. The sample is drawn from a study of T cell responses to AZD1222 COVID-19 vaccine. Trimming took 5 bases from V and 5 from J; bases not matched to a gene: 11. Germline CDR1 and CDR2: MDHEN and SYDVKM. This CDR3 is 16 amino acids long. Whole-study results and caveats: Dominant at 160-218 and 743-854, vaccine-associated CD4 TCRs also spanned spike. Donors skewed white British and female; clonal diversity was possibly underestimated.

The sample in question was peripheral blood, obtained on day 0 of AZD1222 vaccination. The chain recombines TRBV28 with TRBJ1-5; TRBD1 aligns across 8 bases. This receptor was identified in an adult in good health. CDR3 region: CASSTWTGTRDQPQHF. The CDR3 region has the DNA TGTGCCAGCAGTACCTGGACAGGGACAAGGGATCAGCCCCAGCATTTT.